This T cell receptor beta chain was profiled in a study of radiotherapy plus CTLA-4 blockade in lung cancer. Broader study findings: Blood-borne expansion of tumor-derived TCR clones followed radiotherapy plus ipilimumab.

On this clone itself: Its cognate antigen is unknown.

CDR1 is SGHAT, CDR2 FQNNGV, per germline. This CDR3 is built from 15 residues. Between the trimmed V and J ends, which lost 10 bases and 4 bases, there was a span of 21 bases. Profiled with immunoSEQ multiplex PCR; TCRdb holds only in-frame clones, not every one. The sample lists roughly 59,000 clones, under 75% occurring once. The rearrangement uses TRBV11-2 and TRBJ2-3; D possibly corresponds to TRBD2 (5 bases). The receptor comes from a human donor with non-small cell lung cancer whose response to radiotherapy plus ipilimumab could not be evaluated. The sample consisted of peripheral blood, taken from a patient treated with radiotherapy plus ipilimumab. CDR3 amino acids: CATERQGARADTQYF. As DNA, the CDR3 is TGTGCCACCGAGCGGCAAGGAGCTAGGGCAGATACGCAGTATTTT.